These 2 T cell receptor beta chains were sequenced from one sample in a study of T cells in Graves' hyperthyroidism and ophthalmopathy (dated by TCRdb to between 2018 and 2021). The method was multiplex PCR. Sequencing took place on an Illumina HiSeq 2000. The TCR beta CDR3 regions were amplified from RNA transcripts. A first-round RT-PCR of the TCR CDR3 used the HTBI primer set with the Qiagen OneStep RT-PCR kit. The raw public reads went through TCRdb reprocessing: fastp at Q25, MiXCR clone calling, in-frame beta chains kept. CDR3 protein duplicates are merged, each entry listing the most common genes and DNA. The sample data list 450,000 to 500,000 distinct CDR3 sequences, and around a fifth of these were observed just once. Clones ranked in the top ten supply approximately 54% of the sample. The sample comprised blood. The receptors derive from an older woman with Graves' ophthalmopathy.

The chain joins TRBV4-1 to TRBJ1-2, with D uncertain. The CDR3 extends over 14 amino acids. The V end was cut by 8 bases, the J end by 4 bases, with 17 bases between. Germline values: CDR1 MGHRA, CDR2 YSYEKL. This chain's CDR3 is CASGPDVPVYGYTF. The DNA for the CDR3 is TGCGCCAGCGGACCCGACGTTCCCGTCTATGGCTACACCTTC.

This clonotype was counted ten times or more. V usage is TRBV6-2 or TRBV6-3 and J usage is TRBJ2-3; TRBD1 aligns across 9 bases. The trim removed 6 bases at V and 0 bases at J, leaving 4 bases unmatched. CDR3 length: 15 amino acids. Germline values: CDR1 MNHEY, CDR2 SVGEGT. In nucleotides, the CDR3 is TGTGCCAGCAGCCTACAGGGGGCAAGCACAGATACGCAGTATTTT. It codes for CASSLQGASTDTQYF.